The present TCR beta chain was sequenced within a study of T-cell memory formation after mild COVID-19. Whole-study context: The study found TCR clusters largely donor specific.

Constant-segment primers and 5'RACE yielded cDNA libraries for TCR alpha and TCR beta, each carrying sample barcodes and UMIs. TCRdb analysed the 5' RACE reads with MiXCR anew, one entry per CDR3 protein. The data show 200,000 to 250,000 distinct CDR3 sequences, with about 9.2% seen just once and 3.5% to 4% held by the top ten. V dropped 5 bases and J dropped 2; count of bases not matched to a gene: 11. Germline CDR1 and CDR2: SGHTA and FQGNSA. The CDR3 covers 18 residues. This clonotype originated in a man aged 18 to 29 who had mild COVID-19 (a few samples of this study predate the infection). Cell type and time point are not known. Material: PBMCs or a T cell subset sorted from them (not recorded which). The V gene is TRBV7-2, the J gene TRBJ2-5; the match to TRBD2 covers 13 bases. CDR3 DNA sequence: TGTGCCAGCAGCCCGGGCGCCACTAGCGGGGGGGGACAAGAGACCCAGTACTTC. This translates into CASSPGATSGGGQETQYF.